The sequence of this T cell receptor (beta chain) was determined in a study of regulatory T cells in long-lasting Graves disease. Study-wide results and limits: TCR diversity was lower in persistent Graves' patients (versus newly diagnosed ones).

In this sample, this clonotype turned up a few times. Its antigen is as yet unknown. Time point of the sample: newly diagnosed GD, antithyroid drugs for less than 3 months. Following extraction of RNA from PBMCs, that RNA was used to make the TCR library. The CDR3 loop spans 15 amino acids. The germline V gene encodes CDR1 SEHNR and CDR2 FQNEAQ (reference sequence). Deletions cut 4 bases from V and 1 base from J, with 10 bases between. HTBI primers from iRepertoire and Arm-PCR of CDR3 regions yielded the TCR beta libraries. TCRdb ran MiXCR on the multiplex PCR reads and lists one entry per CDR3 protein. The sample contains 500,000 to 700,000 distinct CDR3 sequences, roughly 15% of which appear only once. In addition, the sample was reused for a study of T cells in Graves' hyperthyroidism and ophthalmopathy. From that report: HTBI primers were used for first-round RT-PCR of the TCR CDR3.

This receptor was identified in a woman in her twenties or thirties with Graves disease. Source: peripheral blood mononuclear cells (PBMCs), taken at new diagnosis, from a patient treated with antithyroid drugs. The genes are TRBV7-9 and TRBJ2-2; maybe TRBD1 (6 bases). CDR3 sequence reads: CASSYRVVNTGELFF. CDR3 nucleotide sequence: TGTGCCAGCAGCTACAGGGTCGTGAACACCGGGGAGCTGTTTTTT.